The entry below describes one T cell receptor beta chain. This CDR3 contains 16 residues. V shed 0 bases and J 6 bases; nucleotides not matched to a gene: 7. Some clones are missing from TCRdb's copy, which holds only in-frame ones; the method was immunoSEQ multiplex PCR. The table has about 74,000 clones, almost 85% seen once. This entry belongs to a study of identifying expanded T cells in peripheral blood. This sequence joins TRBV23-1 and TRBJ2-1; 8 positions match TRBD2. TRBV23-1 falls under the ORF class, with uncertain function. The sample consisted of blood. This sequence was found in a person aged 18 to 70 in good health. CDR3 protein: CASSQSGREGGNEQFF. As DNA, the CDR3 is TGCGCCAGCAGTCAATCGGGCCGGGAGGGTGGCAATGAGCAGTTCTTC.